A single sample is the source of the 3 T cell receptor beta chains below, sequenced in a study of T cells in Graves' hyperthyroidism and ophthalmopathy (dated by TCRdb to between 2019 and 2020). Library preparation employed multiplex PCR. The listed sequencing device is Illumina HiSeq 2000. Amplification of TCR beta CDR3 regions was carried out from RNA transcripts. A first-round RT-PCR of the TCR CDR3 used the HTBI primer set with the Qiagen OneStep RT-PCR kit. TCRdb ran its own pipeline on the public reads, namely fastp trimming at Q25 and MiXCR clone calling, and kept in-frame beta chains. Each entry merges the rows of one CDR3 protein and shows their most common DNA and genes. Present in this sample are approximately 380,000 distinct CDR3 sequences, 19% of which were seen just once. 3.5% to 4% of the sample rests with the top ten. The sequencing sample was made of blood. The receptors originated from a woman under 30 with Graves' hyperthyroidism.

The J gene is TRBJ1-2, the V gene TRBV9, with D tentatively TRBD1 (6 bases). Germline V lookup: CDR1 SGDLS, CDR2 YYNGEE. The CDR3 has 19 residues. Trimming took off 3 bases at V and 2 bases at J, with 26 bases between the two ends. CDR3 protein: CASSERAGTGTNLNYGYTF. CDR3 nucleotides: TGTGCCAGCAGCGAGAGGGCCGGAACAGGGACGAACCTAAACTATGGCTACACCTTC.

This clonotype was found many times. The CDR3 bases are TGTGCCAGTAGTGTGACAGTCAATCAGCCCCAGCATTTT. It codes for CASSVTVNQPQHF. The chain uses TRBV19 and TRBJ1-5; D is perhaps TRBD1 (5 bases). Trimming cost V 5 bases and J 3 bases, with 8 bases left between them. CDR1 and CDR2 from the germline V gene are LNHDA and SQIVND (reference sequence). This CDR3 region has 13 residues.

This clonotype was recorded at least ten times. This sequence joins TRBV10-1 and TRBJ2-7; D tentatively reads TRBD1 or TRBD2 (5 bases each). CDR3 size: 14 residues. Germline V gives CDR1 WNHNN, CDR2 SYGVQD (reference sequence). V dropped 4 bases and J dropped 2 bases, with 12 bases sitting between them. This CDR3 is CASSGGILAYEQYF. CDR3 nucleotide sequence: TGCGCCAGCAGTGGGGGGATTCTTGCCTACGAGCAGTACTTC.